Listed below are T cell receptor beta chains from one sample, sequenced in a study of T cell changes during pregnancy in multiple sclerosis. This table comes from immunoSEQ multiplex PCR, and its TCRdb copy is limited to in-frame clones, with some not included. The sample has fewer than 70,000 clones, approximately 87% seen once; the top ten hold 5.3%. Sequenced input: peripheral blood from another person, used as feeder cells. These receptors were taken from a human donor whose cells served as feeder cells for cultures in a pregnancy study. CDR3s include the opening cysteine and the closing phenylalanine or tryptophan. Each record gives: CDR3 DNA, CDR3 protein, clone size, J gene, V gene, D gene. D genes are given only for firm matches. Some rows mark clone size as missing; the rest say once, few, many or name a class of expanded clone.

CDR3nt: TGTGCCAGCAGCATTTCCCGGGACTCCAACGAGCAGTACTTC
CDR3aa: CASSISRDSNEQYF
abundance: -
j_gene: TRBJ2-7
v_gene: TRBV7-2
d_gene: -

CDR3nt: TGTGCCAGCAGCCGGTACTACAGAGCTCTAGGGGATACGCAGTATTTT
CDR3aa: CASSRYYRALGDTQYF
abundance: -
j_gene: TRBJ2-3
v_gene: TRBV14
d_gene: -

CDR3nt: TGTGCCAGTAGTCGGGACAGGGGCGGCAATCAGCCCCAGCATTTT
CDR3aa: CASSRDRGGNQPQHF
abundance: -
j_gene: TRBJ1-5
v_gene: TRBV19
d_gene: TRBD1

CDR3nt: TGTGCCAGCATCCGGACCGGGGCCCGCTCCTACAATGAGCAGTTCTTC
CDR3aa: CASIRTGARSYNEQFF
abundance: -
j_gene: TRBJ2-1
v_gene: TRBV13
d_gene: -

CDR3nt: TGTGCCAGCAGCTTGGGGGGCCCCGAAGCTTTCTTT
CDR3aa: CASSLGGPEAFF
abundance: -
j_gene: TRBJ1-1
v_gene: TRBV11-2
d_gene: -

CDR3nt: TGTGCCAGCAGCCAGCCGGACAGGGACATATATGGCTACACCTTC
CDR3aa: CASSQPDRDIYGYTF
abundance: -
j_gene: TRBJ1-2
v_gene: TRBV4-2
d_gene: TRBD1

CDR3nt: TGTGCCAGCAGTGAAGCCGGGATCTCTTCCCAAGGAGCTTTCTTT
CDR3aa: CASSEAGISSQGAFF
abundance: -
j_gene: TRBJ1-1
v_gene: TRBV2
d_gene: -

CDR3nt: TGTGCCAGCTCTGGACAGGGAATGGACTACGAGCAGTACTTC
CDR3aa: CASSGQGMDYEQYF
abundance: -
j_gene: TRBJ2-7
v_gene: TRBV18
d_gene: TRBD1

CDR3nt: TGTGCCAGCAGTCTCCCGGACAGGGGAGAGCAGTTCTTC
CDR3aa: CASSLPDRGEQFF
abundance: -
j_gene: TRBJ2-1
v_gene: TRBV27
d_gene: TRBD1

CDR3nt: TGTGCCAGCAGCCCGGGACTAGGGGATTTAGAGACCCAGTACTTC
CDR3aa: CASSPGLGDLETQYF
abundance: -
j_gene: TRBJ2-5
v_gene: TRBV7-9
d_gene: TRBD2

CDR3nt: TGTGCCAGCAGCTTTACAGGGTTGAGGAACACCATATATTTT
CDR3aa: CASSFTGLRNTIYF
abundance: -
j_gene: TRBJ1-3
v_gene: TRBV11-2
d_gene: -

CDR3nt: TGTGCCAGCAGCGAGAGGGTGAGCACCGGGGAGCTGTTTTTT
CDR3aa: CASSERVSTGELFF
abundance: -
j_gene: TRBJ2-2
v_gene: TRBV2
d_gene: -

CDR3nt: TGCGCCAGCAGCCAAGAGGAACAGGGGTTGTACGAGCAGTACTTC
CDR3aa: CASSQEEQGLYEQYF
abundance: -
j_gene: TRBJ2-7
v_gene: TRBV4-3
d_gene: TRBD1

CDR3nt: TGCGCCAGCAGCTTGGTCGGGGAGGGGGCTGAAGAGACCCAGTACTTC
CDR3aa: CASSLVGEGAEETQYF
abundance: -
j_gene: TRBJ2-5
v_gene: TRBV5-1
d_gene: -

CDR3nt: TGCGCCAGCAGCTTGATACAGGGGCGTACAGATACGCAGTATTTT
CDR3aa: CASSLIQGRTDTQYF
abundance: -
j_gene: TRBJ2-3
v_gene: TRBV5-1
d_gene: TRBD1

CDR3nt: TGCGCCAGCAGCTTGGGGGGGACAGGGGTCAATGAGCAGTTCTTC
CDR3aa: CASSLGGTGVNEQFF
abundance: -
j_gene: TRBJ2-1
v_gene: TRBV5-1
d_gene: TRBD1

CDR3nt: TGTGCCAGTAGTGCGGGGGTGTATCAGCCCCAGCATTTT
CDR3aa: CASSAGVYQPQHF
abundance: -
j_gene: TRBJ1-5
v_gene: TRBV19
d_gene: -

CDR3nt: TGCGCCAGCAGCACTAGCGACGCCACCTACAATGAGCAGTTCTTC
CDR3aa: CASSTSDATYNEQFF
abundance: -
j_gene: TRBJ2-1
v_gene: TRBV5-1
d_gene: TRBD2

CDR3nt: TGTGCCAGCAGCCAGGGGTTCACAGATACGCAGTATTTT
CDR3aa: CASSQGFTDTQYF
abundance: -
j_gene: TRBJ2-3
v_gene: TRBV4-2
d_gene: -

CDR3nt: TGCGCCAGCAGCTTGGTATCCCGAACAGTCTCAGATACGCAGTATTTT
CDR3aa: CASSLVSRTVSDTQYF
abundance: once
j_gene: TRBJ2-3
v_gene: TRBV5-1
d_gene: -

CDR3nt: TGCGCCAGCAGCGGACGGCCGAGGGTTTCCGTGAGGCAGTACTTC
CDR3aa: CASSGRPRVSVRQYF
abundance: once
j_gene: TRBJ2-7
v_gene: TRBV10-1
d_gene: -

CDR3nt: TGTGCCAGCAGTTTCCTCAGACGGGAAAGGACTGAAGCTTTCTTT
CDR3aa: CASSFLRRERTEAFF
abundance: -
j_gene: TRBJ1-1
v_gene: TRBV5-4
d_gene: -

CDR3nt: TGCGCCAGCAACCCGGCCAGGAGGAACACCGGGGAGCTGTTTTTT
CDR3aa: CASNPARRNTGELFF
abundance: -
j_gene: TRBJ2-2
v_gene: TRBV5-1
d_gene: -

CDR3nt: TGTGCCAGCAGTGGCGTCCGGAACGAGCAGTACTTC
CDR3aa: CASSGVRNEQYF
abundance: -
j_gene: TRBJ2-7
v_gene: TRBV6-1
d_gene: -

CDR3nt: TGTGCCAGCAGTGCCCACGCTAGCCCAAGCACAGATACGCAGTATTTT
CDR3aa: CASSAHASPSTDTQYF
abundance: -
j_gene: TRBJ2-3
v_gene: TRBV6-1
d_gene: -

CDR3nt: TGTGCAAGCGGGGGACAGGGGGCGCGATGGGCCAACGTCCTGACTTTC
CDR3aa: CASGGQGARWANVLTF
abundance: -
j_gene: TRBJ2-6
v_gene: TRBV2
d_gene: TRBD1

CDR3nt: TGTGCCTGGAGAAGTGGGACTATCAGAAGCTACGAGCAGTACTTC
CDR3aa: CAWRSGTIRSYEQYF
abundance: -
j_gene: TRBJ2-7
v_gene: TRBV30
d_gene: TRBD2

CDR3nt: TGTGCCAGCAGCTTGGCCCCGTTGGAGCCCCAGCATTTT
CDR3aa: CASSLAPLEPQHF
abundance: -
j_gene: TRBJ1-5
v_gene: TRBV5-5
d_gene: -

CDR3nt: TGCGCCAGCAGCCCCTGGGGGCAGGGCACCGGGGAGCTGTTTTTT
CDR3aa: CASSPWGQGTGELFF
abundance: -
j_gene: TRBJ2-2
v_gene: TRBV5-1
d_gene: -

CDR3nt: TGTGCCAGCAGCTTCGGGGTTACACCCCTCCACTTT
CDR3aa: CASSFGVTPLHF
abundance: -
j_gene: TRBJ1-6
v_gene: TRBV13
d_gene: -

CDR3nt: TGTGCCAGCAGTGAAGTGCCAAGATTCCAAGAGACCCAGTACTTC
CDR3aa: CASSEVPRFQETQYF
abundance: -
j_gene: TRBJ2-5
v_gene: TRBV2
d_gene: -

CDR3nt: TGCGCCAGCAGGTCCGACAGGCGATTGAACACTGAAGCTTTCTTT
CDR3aa: CASRSDRRLNTEAFF
abundance: -
j_gene: TRBJ1-1
v_gene: TRBV5-1
d_gene: -

CDR3nt: TGTGCCAGCAGCTCGACACCCCCCGGCGGGGGCCAAGAGACCCAGTACTTC
CDR3aa: CASSSTPPGGGQETQYF
abundance: -
j_gene: TRBJ2-5
v_gene: TRBV11-2
d_gene: TRBD2

CDR3nt: TGTGCCAGTAGTGTAATGACCCTCGGCGCCAATCAGCCCCAGCATTTT
CDR3aa: CASSVMTLGANQPQHF
abundance: -
j_gene: TRBJ1-5
v_gene: TRBV19
d_gene: -

CDR3nt: TGTGCCGGCACCAGAGCTGTGGGTGGGGCCAACGTCCTGACTTTC
CDR3aa: CAGTRAVGGANVLTF
abundance: once
j_gene: TRBJ2-6
v_gene: TRBV7-9
d_gene: -

CDR3nt: TGTGCCAGCAGCAAAGCACGGACACACAAGAATGAAAAACTGTTTTTT
CDR3aa: CASSKARTHKNEKLFF
abundance: -
j_gene: TRBJ1-4
v_gene: TRBV21-1
d_gene: -

CDR3nt: TGTGCCATCAATCCGGACACCAATCAGCCCCAGCATTTT
CDR3aa: CAINPDTNQPQHF
abundance: -
j_gene: TRBJ1-5
v_gene: TRBV10-3
d_gene: -

CDR3nt: TGTGCCAGCAGGGTCCTTAGCAATCAGCCCCAGCATTTT
CDR3aa: CASRVLSNQPQHF
abundance: few
j_gene: TRBJ1-5
v_gene: TRBV2
d_gene: -

CDR3nt: TGTGCCAGCAGTCCTCCAACTAGCGTGAATGAGCAGTTCTTC
CDR3aa: CASSPPTSVNEQFF
abundance: -
j_gene: TRBJ2-1
v_gene: TRBV28
d_gene: TRBD2

CDR3nt: TGTGCCAGCAGGGATTTGTGGGGGAGTGTAGCTTTCTTT
CDR3aa: CASRDLWGSVAFF
abundance: -
j_gene: TRBJ1-1
v_gene: TRBV2
d_gene: -

CDR3nt: TGTGCCAGCAGCTTAAGGGGGGACACAGATACGCAGTATTTT
CDR3aa: CASSLRGDTDTQYF
abundance: -
j_gene: TRBJ2-3
v_gene: TRBV7-3
d_gene: -

CDR3nt: TGTGCTAGTGGTTTGATACTAGATACTAATTACAATGAGCAGTTCTTC
CDR3aa: CASGLILDTNYNEQFF
abundance: once
j_gene: TRBJ2-1
v_gene: TRBV12-5
d_gene: -

CDR3nt: TGTGCCAGCAGTTACTCGATGGACAGCTCCTACGAGCAGTACTTC
CDR3aa: CASSYSMDSSYEQYF
abundance: -
j_gene: TRBJ2-7
v_gene: TRBV6-5
d_gene: -

CDR3nt: TGCAGTGCGTCAGTGAACACTGAAGCTTTCTTT
CDR3aa: CSASVNTEAFF
abundance: few
j_gene: TRBJ1-1
v_gene: TRBV20-1
d_gene: -

CDR3nt: TGTGCCAGCAGCTTTAGGAATTCACCCCTCCACTTT
CDR3aa: CASSFRNSPLHF
abundance: -
j_gene: TRBJ1-6
v_gene: TRBV7-9
d_gene: -

CDR3nt: TGTGCCAGCTCCCCCGGGGGCCTCGATCAGCCCCAGCATTTT
CDR3aa: CASSPGGLDQPQHF
abundance: -
j_gene: TRBJ1-5
v_gene: TRBV18
d_gene: -

CDR3nt: TGCAGCGTTGTGAGGCAGGGAGTGAACACTGAAGCTTTCTTT
CDR3aa: CSVVRQGVNTEAFF
abundance: few
j_gene: TRBJ1-1
v_gene: TRBV29-1
d_gene: -

CDR3nt: TGTGCCAGCAGTGAATCTTCAGGGTATGAGGAGCAGTTCTTC
CDR3aa: CASSESSGYEEQFF
abundance: -
j_gene: TRBJ2-1
v_gene: TRBV25-1
d_gene: -

CDR3nt: TGCGCCAGCAGTCAACGGGCCGCAGAGGGGGGCAATCAGCCCCAGCATTTT
CDR3aa: CASSQRAAEGGNQPQHF
abundance: -
j_gene: TRBJ1-5
v_gene: TRBV23-1
d_gene: -

CDR3nt: TGCAGCGTTGCGACGGTGAACACTGAAGCTTTCTTT
CDR3aa: CSVATVNTEAFF
abundance: -
j_gene: TRBJ1-1
v_gene: TRBV29-1
d_gene: -

CDR3nt: TGTGCCAGCAGCCGGGGCCAGGATACGCAGTATTTT
CDR3aa: CASSRGQDTQYF
abundance: -
j_gene: TRBJ2-3
v_gene: TRBV2
d_gene: -

CDR3nt: TGCAGCGTTGAATCCTCTGGAAACACCATATATTTT
CDR3aa: CSVESSGNTIYF
abundance: few
j_gene: TRBJ1-3
v_gene: TRBV29-1
d_gene: -

CDR3nt: TGTGCCAGCAGCGTTAGACAGTACAATGAGCAGTTCTTC
CDR3aa: CASSVRQYNEQFF
abundance: -
j_gene: TRBJ2-1
v_gene: TRBV9
d_gene: -

CDR3nt: TGTGCCAGCAGGATGACAGCTTTCTATAGCAATCAGCCCCAGCATTTT
CDR3aa: CASRMTAFYSNQPQHF
abundance: -
j_gene: TRBJ1-5
v_gene: TRBV27
d_gene: -

CDR3nt: TGTGCCAGCAGTTATGGGGCCGGGGGGGCTGAAGCTTTCTTT
CDR3aa: CASSYGAGGAEAFF
abundance: once
j_gene: TRBJ1-1
v_gene: TRBV6-5
d_gene: -